The source of this T cell receptor beta chain is a study of shared clonotypes between healthy human individuals. In the study overall: A couple of women and a few men aged 18 to 49 made up the donors. CD4 naive and CD4 memory each took three plates per donor, while CD8 naive took two and CD8 memory one.

Only Caucasian adults living in Nashville, Tennessee served as donors. This clone was found once. The germline V gene has CDR1 SGHRS and CDR2 YFSETQ. The V end was cut by 4 bases, the J end by 3 bases, with 10 bases between. The CDR3 consists of 13 residues. In the source study's methods: Filtering of immunoSEQ junctional sequences could not match full-length read filtering. Profiled with immunoSEQ multiplex PCR; TCRdb holds only in-frame clones, not every one. The DNA gave D and trimming, while V, J and clone size come from that table. The table shows some 2,000,000 clones, with 85% to 95% occurring only once.

The material sequenced was naive CD4+ T cells sorted from blood. Regarding subset: CD45RA+ positively selected. This chain connects TRBV5-1 to TRBJ1-2, with D possibly matching TRBD1 (5 bases). The clonotype was recovered from a man aged 18 to 29 in good health. The CDR3, as DNA: TGCGCCAGCAGCCGGGGGGACGACTATGGCTACACCTTC. Its translation: CASSRGDDYGYTF.